The present TCR beta chain was sequenced within a study of cytomegalovirus exposure and HLA in healthy donors. Broader study findings: TCR beta chains numbering under 200 were designated cytomegalovirus-associated. Specific recognition of CMV antigens was confirmed in vitro for a few chains (all CMV-associated).

This clone has just one count. The antigen is not known. The method was immunoSEQ multiplex PCR; TCRdb's version includes in-frame clones alone and lacks a portion of them. The data contain 210,000 or so clones, around 88% of them seen just once; the ten biggest clones take up about 2.9%. Trimming stripped 0 bases from V and 4 bases from J, with 14 bases between. Germline V gene sequence: CDR1 LGHNA, CDR2 YNFKEQ. This CDR3 region has 16 residues. This sequence joins TRBV4-2 and TRBJ2-3; tentative D call: TRBD2 (6 bases). The clonotype originates from a young woman in good health and CMV-seronegative. Sequenced sample: PBMCs. Here the CDR3 reads CASSQDVAGSSDTQYF. In DNA, the CDR3 is TGTGCCAGCAGCCAAGACGTTGCGGGAAGTTCAGATACGCAGTATTTT.